The sequence of this T cell receptor beta chain was determined in a study of control samples from healthy donors and cancer patients. J gave up 2 bases and V 4 bases, and 9 bases lay outside the gene matches. The CDR3 consists of 16 residues. CDR1 is MNHNS and CDR2 is SASEGT in the germline V gene. Measured with immunoSEQ multiplex PCR; TCRdb has only the in-frame clones, and not every one. The sample yields roughly 100,000 clones, roughly 92% seen once. The rearrangement links TRBV6-1 to TRBJ1-2; 8 positions agree with TRBD1. The sample was blood. The source is a human donor in good health. The donor label of this sample is uncertain. This CDR3 is CASSVNPWTGNYGYTF. DNA of the CDR3: TGTGCCAGCAGTGTCAACCCTTGGACAGGGAACTATGGCTACACCTTC.